These T cell receptor beta chains were read from a single sample in a study of OX40 agonist ivuxolimab in advanced cancers. Here immunoSEQ multiplex PCR was the method, and the copy in TCRdb shows in-frame clones only, minus some. This sample yields some 77,000 clones, of which roughly 93% are seen a single time; 0.32% belongs to the top ten. Sample: CD4+ or CD8+ T cells sorted from blood, taken in a trial of the OX40 agonist ivuxolimab. The origin of the receptors is an adult with an advanced solid tumor such as melanoma, head and neck, liver or kidney cancer. Each CDR3 is given with its conserved first and last residue. The order of the fields is D gene, J gene, clone size, V gene, CDR3 DNA, CDR3 protein. The D gene is left open where the match is weak. Size values are once, few and many counts, or a class for expanded clones, and some rows have none.

d_gene: .
j_gene: TRBJ2-3
abundance: .
v_gene: TRBV6-1
CDR3nt: TGTGCCAGCAGTGAAAGAGGGGATGAAGGCACAGATACGCAGTATTTT
CDR3aa: CASSERGDEGTDTQYF

d_gene: TRBD1
j_gene: TRBJ1-4
abundance: .
v_gene: TRBV19
CDR3nt: TGTGCCAGTATGGGGGGGACAGGAGCGACTAATGAAAAACTGTTTTTT
CDR3aa: CASMGGTGATNEKLFF

d_gene: TRBD2
j_gene: TRBJ2-3
abundance: .
v_gene: TRBV11-3
CDR3nt: TGTGCCAGCCGACGGACTAGGCTTGCGATGATTAGCACAGATACGCAGTATTTT
CDR3aa: CASRRTRLAMISTDTQYF

d_gene: .
j_gene: TRBJ1-5
abundance: .
v_gene: TRBV28
CDR3nt: TGTGCCAGCAGTACCCTGGGGGGCCCTAGCAATCAGCCCCAGCATTTT
CDR3aa: CASSTLGGPSNQPQHF

d_gene: .
j_gene: TRBJ2-7
abundance: .
v_gene: TRBV5-1
CDR3nt: TGCGCCAGCAGCTTGGGGACACCTCCTACCTACGAGCAGTACTTC
CDR3aa: CASSLGTPPTYEQYF

d_gene: .
j_gene: TRBJ2-7
abundance: few
v_gene: TRBV7-2
CDR3nt: TGTGCCAGCAGCACTTTCGGGCCGACCTACGAGCAGTACTTC
CDR3aa: CASSTFGPTYEQYF

d_gene: .
j_gene: TRBJ2-7
abundance: once
v_gene: TRBV19
CDR3nt: TGTGCCAGTAGTATTGGGGGGAGAACGTCCTACGAGCAGTACTTC
CDR3aa: CASSIGGRTSYEQYF

d_gene: .
j_gene: TRBJ1-4
abundance: .
v_gene: TRBV14
CDR3nt: TGTGCCAGCAGCCACACAGAAAAACTGTTTTTT
CDR3aa: CASSHTEKLFF

d_gene: .
j_gene: TRBJ2-1
abundance: .
v_gene: TRBV30
CDR3nt: TGTGCCTGGAGTGTACGGAATACAGGGTACAATGAGCAGTTCTTC
CDR3aa: CAWSVRNTGYNEQFF

d_gene: .
j_gene: TRBJ1-4
abundance: once
v_gene: TRBV7-8
CDR3nt: TGTGCCAGCAGCCAGTCGCCAACTAATGAAAAACTGTTTTTT
CDR3aa: CASSQSPTNEKLFF

d_gene: .
j_gene: TRBJ1-2
abundance: .
v_gene: TRBV12-5
CDR3nt: TGTGCTAGTGGTCATGGGGCCTATGGCTACACCTTC
CDR3aa: CASGHGAYGYTF

d_gene: .
j_gene: TRBJ1-3
abundance: .
v_gene: TRBV19
CDR3nt: TGTGCCAGTAGGGGGACAACCTCTGGAAACACCATATATTTT
CDR3aa: CASRGTTSGNTIYF

d_gene: .
j_gene: TRBJ2-3
abundance: .
v_gene: TRBV13
CDR3nt: TGTGCCAGCAGCTTAGGGGACTTCGGCAGGTATTTT
CDR3aa: CASSLGDFGRYF

d_gene: .
j_gene: TRBJ1-3
abundance: .
v_gene: TRBV28
CDR3nt: TGTGCCAGCACCAGGACAGAGACCATATATTTT
CDR3aa: CASTRTETIYF

d_gene: .
j_gene: TRBJ1-1
abundance: .
v_gene: TRBV20-1
CDR3nt: TGCAGTGCCAGGCCAGGGACTGAAGCTTTCTTT
CDR3aa: CSARPGTEAFF

d_gene: .
j_gene: TRBJ2-7
abundance: .
v_gene: TRBV5-1
CDR3nt: TGCGCCAGCAGCTTGGGACCCATGAACGAGCAGTACTTC
CDR3aa: CASSLGPMNEQYF

d_gene: .
j_gene: TRBJ1-2
abundance: .
v_gene: TRBV5-1
CDR3nt: TGCGCCAGCAGCTTGGCCTGGCAGTCTGACGGCTACACCTTC
CDR3aa: CASSLAWQSDGYTF

d_gene: .
j_gene: TRBJ2-1
abundance: .
v_gene: TRBV7-6
CDR3nt: TGTGCCAGCAGCTTAGAAACCCCGCCCTACAATGAGCAGTTCTTC
CDR3aa: CASSLETPPYNEQFF

d_gene: TRBD1
j_gene: TRBJ1-4
abundance: .
v_gene: TRBV6-5
CDR3nt: TGTGCCAGCAGTCCGGGACAGACCTTTGAAAAACTGTTTTTT
CDR3aa: CASSPGQTFEKLFF

d_gene: .
j_gene: TRBJ1-1
abundance: .
v_gene: TRBV27
CDR3nt: TGTGCCAGCAGTTTATCCCTCCTCTTCGGGGGGATGAACACTGAAGCTTTCTTT
CDR3aa: CASSLSLLFGGMNTEAFF

d_gene: .
j_gene: TRBJ2-7
abundance: .
v_gene: TRBV5-6
CDR3nt: TGTGCCAGCAGCTTGAGGCAGGTCATGGGCGAGCAGTACTTC
CDR3aa: CASSLRQVMGEQYF

d_gene: TRBD2
j_gene: TRBJ2-1
abundance: .
v_gene: TRBV7-2
CDR3nt: TGTGCCAGCAGCTTAGTGGCCCTCTGGACTAGCGGGGGGGCCAATGAGCAGTTCTTC
CDR3aa: CASSLVALWTSGGANEQFF

d_gene: .
j_gene: TRBJ2-5
abundance: .
v_gene: TRBV7-9
CDR3nt: TGTGCCAGCAGCCATCTTCGGGGATTAGGTGAAGAGACCCAGTACTTC
CDR3aa: CASSHLRGLGEETQYF